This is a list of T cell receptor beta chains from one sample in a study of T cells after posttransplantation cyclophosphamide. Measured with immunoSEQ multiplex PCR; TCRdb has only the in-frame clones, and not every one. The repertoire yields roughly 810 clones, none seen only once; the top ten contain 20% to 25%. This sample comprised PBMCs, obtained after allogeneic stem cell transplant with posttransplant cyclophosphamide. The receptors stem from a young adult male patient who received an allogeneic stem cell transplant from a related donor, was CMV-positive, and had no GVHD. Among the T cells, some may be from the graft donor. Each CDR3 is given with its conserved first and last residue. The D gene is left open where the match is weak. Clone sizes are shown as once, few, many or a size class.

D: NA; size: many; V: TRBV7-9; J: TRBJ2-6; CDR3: CASSLARGTTLSGANVLTF; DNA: TGTGCCAGCAGCTTAGCGAGAGGGACAACTCTCTCTGGGGCCAACGTCCTGACTTTC
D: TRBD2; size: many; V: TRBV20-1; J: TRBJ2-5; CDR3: CSGGGGETQYF; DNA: TGCAGCGGGGGGGGAGGGGAGACCCAGTACTTC
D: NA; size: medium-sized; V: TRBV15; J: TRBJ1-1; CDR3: CATSRETGFEAFF; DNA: TGTGCCACCAGCAGAGAGACAGGATTTGAAGCTTTCTTT
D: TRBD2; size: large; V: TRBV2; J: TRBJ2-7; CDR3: CASSPSSGGAGEQYF; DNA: TGTGCCAGCAGTCCTTCTAGCGGGGGGGCAGGCGAGCAGTACTTC
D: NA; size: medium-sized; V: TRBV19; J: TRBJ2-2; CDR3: CASSPQGGTGELFF; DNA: TGTGCCAGTAGCCCTCAGGGAGGCACCGGGGAGCTGTTTTTT
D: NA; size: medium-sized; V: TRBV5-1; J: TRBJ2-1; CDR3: CASSLGDRYNEQFF; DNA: TGCGCCAGCAGCTTGGGAGACAGGTACAATGAGCAGTTCTTC
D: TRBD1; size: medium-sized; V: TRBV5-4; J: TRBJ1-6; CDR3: CASRSGTANSPLHF; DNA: TGTGCCAGCAGGTCCGGGACAGCTAATTCACCCCTCCACTTT
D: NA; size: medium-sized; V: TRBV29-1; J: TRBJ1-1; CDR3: CSAGRNTEAFF; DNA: TGCAGCGCTGGGCGAAACACTGAAGCTTTCTTT
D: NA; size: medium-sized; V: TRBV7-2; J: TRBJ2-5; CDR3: CASSSIHNVPGLETQYF; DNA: TGTGCCAGCAGCTCAATACATAACGTTCCAGGTTTAGAGACCCAGTACTTC
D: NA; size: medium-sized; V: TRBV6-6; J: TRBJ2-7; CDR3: CASSFNYEQYF; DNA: TGTGCCAGCAGTTTTAATTACGAGCAGTACTTC
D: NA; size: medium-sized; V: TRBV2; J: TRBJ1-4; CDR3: CASSAGFGNEKLFF; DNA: TGTGCCAGCAGTGCAGGGTTTGGGAATGAAAAACTGTTTTTT
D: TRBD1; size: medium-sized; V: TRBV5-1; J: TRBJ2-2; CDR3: CASGTGYNGELFF; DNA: TGCGCCAGCGGGACAGGGTACAACGGGGAGCTGTTTTTT
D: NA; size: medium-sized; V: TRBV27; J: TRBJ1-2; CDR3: CASSRSGWAGENGYTF; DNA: TGTGCCAGCAGTCGCTCGGGTTGGGCAGGGGAGAATGGCTACACCTTC
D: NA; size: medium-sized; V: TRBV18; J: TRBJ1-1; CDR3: CASSLEGVTEAFF; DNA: TGTGCCAGCTCGCTAGAGGGGGTCACTGAAGCTTTCTTT
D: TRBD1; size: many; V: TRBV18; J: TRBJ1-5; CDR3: CASSLTQGDNQPQHF; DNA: TGTGCCAGCTCACTTACACAGGGGGACAATCAGCCCCAGCATTTT
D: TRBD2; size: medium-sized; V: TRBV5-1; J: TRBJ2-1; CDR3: CASGASGTSGKNEQFF; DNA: TGCGCCAGCGGCGCCTCCGGGACTAGCGGGAAGAATGAGCAGTTCTTC
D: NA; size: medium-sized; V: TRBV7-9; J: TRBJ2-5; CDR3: CASSLDAAYQETQYF; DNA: TGTGCCAGCAGCTTAGATGCGGCGTACCAAGAGACCCAGTACTTC
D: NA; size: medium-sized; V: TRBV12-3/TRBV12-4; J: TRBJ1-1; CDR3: CASSRGRVTEAFF; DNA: TGTGCCAGCAGCCGCGGGAGGGTTACTGAAGCTTTCTTT
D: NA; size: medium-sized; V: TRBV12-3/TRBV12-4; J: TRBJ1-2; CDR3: CASSLSTNRYGYTF; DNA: TGTGCCAGCAGTTTATCGACAAACCGCTATGGCTACACCTTC
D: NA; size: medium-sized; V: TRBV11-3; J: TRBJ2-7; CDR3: CASTSPAERGNHEQYF; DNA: TGTGCCAGCACCTCGCCGGCTGAGAGGGGTAACCACGAGCAGTACTTC
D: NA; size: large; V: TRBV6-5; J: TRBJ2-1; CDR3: CASSRLALYNEQFF; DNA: TGTGCCAGCTCTCGGCTAGCCCTCTACAATGAGCAGTTCTTC
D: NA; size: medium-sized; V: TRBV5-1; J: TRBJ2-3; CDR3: CASSITVSDTQYF; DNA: TGCGCCAGCAGCATAACAGTGTCAGATACGCAGTATTTT
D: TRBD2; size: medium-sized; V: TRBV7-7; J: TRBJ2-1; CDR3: CASSPSQGTNGEQFF; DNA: TGTGCCAGCAGCCCGAGTCAAGGGACTAACGGTGAGCAGTTCTTC
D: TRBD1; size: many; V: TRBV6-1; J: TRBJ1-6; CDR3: CASCGTADSPLHF; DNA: TGTGCCAGCTGCGGGACAGCCGATTCACCCCTCCACTTT
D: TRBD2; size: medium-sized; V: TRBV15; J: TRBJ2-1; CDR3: CATSRGPSGRFNEQFF; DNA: TGTGCCACCAGCAGAGGCCCTAGCGGGAGATTTAATGAGCAGTTCTTC
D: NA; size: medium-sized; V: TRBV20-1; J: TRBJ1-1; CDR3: CSAPHSTEAFF; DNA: TGCAGTGCTCCCCACTCAACTGAAGCTTTCTTT
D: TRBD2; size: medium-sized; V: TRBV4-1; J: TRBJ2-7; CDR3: CASSRTSASYEQYF; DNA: TGCGCCAGCAGCCGGACTAGCGCTTCCTACGAGCAGTACTTC
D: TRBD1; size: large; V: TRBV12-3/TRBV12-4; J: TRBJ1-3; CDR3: CASSLGAGGNSGNTIYF; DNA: TGTGCCAGCAGTTTGGGAGCAGGGGGTAACTCTGGAAACACCATATATTTT
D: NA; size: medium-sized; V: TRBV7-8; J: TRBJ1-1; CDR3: CASSLQARGAGTEAFF; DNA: TGTGCCAGCAGCCTCCAGGCAAGGGGCGCTGGAACTGAAGCTTTCTTT
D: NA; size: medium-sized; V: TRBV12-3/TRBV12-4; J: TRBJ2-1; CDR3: CASLAFPSKSSYNEQFF; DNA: TGTGCCAGCTTGGCCTTCCCGAGTAAAAGCTCCTACAATGAGCAGTTCTTC
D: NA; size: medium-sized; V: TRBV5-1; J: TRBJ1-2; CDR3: CASSLGSVNYGYTF; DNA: TGCGCCAGCAGCTTGGGTTCCGTTAACTATGGCTACACCTTC
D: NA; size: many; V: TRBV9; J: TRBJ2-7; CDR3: CASSVAVAENTYEQYF; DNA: TGTGCCAGCAGCGTAGCGGTAGCGGAAAACACCTACGAGCAGTACTTC
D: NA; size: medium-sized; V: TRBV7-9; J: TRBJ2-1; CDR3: CASSPGGGNRGRTYNEQFF; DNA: TGTGCCAGCAGCCCCGGAGGGGGAAATCGGGGCCGCACCTACAATGAGCAGTTCTTC
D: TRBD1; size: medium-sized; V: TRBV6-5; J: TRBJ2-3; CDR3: CASSYGDRHADTQYF; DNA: TGTGCCAGCAGTTACGGGGACAGGCATGCAGATACGCAGTATTTT
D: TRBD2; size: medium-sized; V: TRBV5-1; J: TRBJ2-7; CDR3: CASSLGVAGAYPHEQYF; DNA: TGCGCCAGCAGCTTGGGAGTAGCGGGAGCCTATCCCCACGAGCAGTACTTC
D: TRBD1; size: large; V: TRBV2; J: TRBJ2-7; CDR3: CASSVRGQTYEQYF; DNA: TGTGCCAGCAGTGTACGGGGACAGACCTACGAGCAGTACTTC
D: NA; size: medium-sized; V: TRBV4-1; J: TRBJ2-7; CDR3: CASSQDRWSF; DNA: TGCGCCAGCAGCCAAGATCGGTGGTCCTTC
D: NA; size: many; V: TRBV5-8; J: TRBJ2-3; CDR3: CASSLEAVTQYF; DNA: TGTGCCAGCAGCTTGGAGGCTGTTACGCAGTATTTT
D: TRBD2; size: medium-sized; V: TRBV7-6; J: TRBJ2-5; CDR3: CASSLVWSGGRASETQYF; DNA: TGTGCCAGCAGCTTAGTTTGGTCTGGCGGGAGGGCCTCTGAGACCCAGTACTTC
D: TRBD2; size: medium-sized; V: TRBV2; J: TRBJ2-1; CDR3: CASSDVALAGGPDEQFF; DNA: TGTGCCAGCAGTGATGTAGCGTTAGCGGGAGGGCCGGATGAGCAGTTCTTC
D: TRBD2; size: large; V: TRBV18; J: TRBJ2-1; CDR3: CASSLHKREWVGDEQFF; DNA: TGTGCCAGCTCACTACATAAGCGGGAGTGGGTCGGCGATGAGCAGTTCTTC
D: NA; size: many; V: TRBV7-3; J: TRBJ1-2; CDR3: CASSLGQNYGYTF; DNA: TGTGCCAGCAGCTTAGGACAGAACTATGGCTACACCTTC